This is a list of T cell receptor beta chains from one sample in a study of blood T cells in healthy people across ages. Each CDR3 protein gets one entry after TCRdb re-called the 5' RACE reads with MiXCR. This table has 850,000 to 1,100,000 distinct CDR3 sequences, more than 30% appearing once. The sequencing sample was made of blood. All receptors come from a man aged 18 to 35 in good health. The CDR3 runs from the conserved cysteine through the conserved F or W. Fields, in order: D gene, V gene, J gene, clone size, CDR3 DNA, CDR3 protein. The D gene is left open where the match is weak. The size of a clone is reported for some rows only, either as once, few or many, or as a class for expanded clones.

d_gene: TRBD1
v_gene: TRBV6-1
j_gene: TRBJ2-7
abundance: few
CDR3nt: TGTGCCAGCAGACCCGGGACAGGGGGCTTGCTCGAGCAGTACTTC
CDR3aa: CASRPGTGGLLEQYF

d_gene: NA
v_gene: TRBV7-2
j_gene: TRBJ2-1
abundance: few
CDR3nt: TGTGCCAGCAGCTTAATGGGCAGGTCCTACAATGAGCAGTTCTTC
CDR3aa: CASSLMGRSYNEQFF

d_gene: TRBD2
v_gene: TRBV7-2
j_gene: TRBJ2-2
abundance: NA
CDR3nt: TGTGCCAGCAGCTTATATCCAGCGGGGGACGGGGAGCTGTTTTTT
CDR3aa: CASSLYPAGDGELFF

d_gene: TRBD1
v_gene: TRBV9
j_gene: TRBJ2-1
abundance: few
CDR3nt: TGTGCCAGCAGCGGACCACAGGGGGCCTACAATGAGCAGTTCTTC
CDR3aa: CASSGPQGAYNEQFF

d_gene: NA
v_gene: TRBV29-1
j_gene: TRBJ1-1
abundance: few
CDR3nt: TGCAGCGTTGACCGGGGGTCTTACACTGAAGCTTTCTTT
CDR3aa: CSVDRGSYTEAFF

d_gene: NA
v_gene: TRBV27
j_gene: TRBJ1-1
abundance: few
CDR3nt: TGTGCCAGCAGTATCCCGACCCACAGGGAACTGAACACTGAAGCTTTCTTT
CDR3aa: CASSIPTHRELNTEAFF

d_gene: NA
v_gene: TRBV15
j_gene: TRBJ2-1
abundance: many
CDR3nt: TGTGCCACCAGCAGAGAAGGGAGCTCCTACAATGAGCAGTTCTTC
CDR3aa: CATSREGSSYNEQFF

d_gene: NA
v_gene: TRBV12-3/TRBV12-4
j_gene: TRBJ1-4
abundance: NA
CDR3nt: TGTGCCAGCAGTCCTCCCCGCGGGACAATTCAAAAACTGTTTTTT
CDR3aa: CASSPPRGTIQKLFF

d_gene: NA
v_gene: TRBV25-1
j_gene: TRBJ1-4
abundance: NA
CDR3nt: TGTGCCAGCAGTGAAGGGTGGGGGACTTTCGAAAAACTGTTTTTT
CDR3aa: CASSEGWGTFEKLFF

d_gene: NA
v_gene: TRBV5-1
j_gene: TRBJ2-2
abundance: NA
CDR3nt: TGCGCCAGCTTGTTACAGCCAAACACCGGGGAGCTGTTTTTT
CDR3aa: CASLLQPNTGELFF

d_gene: TRBD1
v_gene: TRBV29-1
j_gene: TRBJ1-1
abundance: NA
CDR3nt: TGCAGCGTTCGGGGGACAGAAGCGAACACTGAAGCTTTCTTT
CDR3aa: CSVRGTEANTEAFF

d_gene: NA
v_gene: TRBV6-6
j_gene: TRBJ1-4
abundance: NA
CDR3nt: TGTGCCAGCAGTGTCCCCCGGGAAACTAATGAAAAACTGTTTTTT
CDR3aa: CASSVPRETNEKLFF

d_gene: NA
v_gene: TRBV29-1
j_gene: TRBJ1-2
abundance: few
CDR3nt: TGCAGCGCCGAGGGCCCTAACTATGGCTACACCTTC
CDR3aa: CSAEGPNYGYTF

d_gene: NA
v_gene: TRBV9
j_gene: TRBJ2-7
abundance: many
CDR3nt: TGTGCCAGCAGCGTAGCCGACCCCTACGAGCAGTACTTC
CDR3aa: CASSVADPYEQYF